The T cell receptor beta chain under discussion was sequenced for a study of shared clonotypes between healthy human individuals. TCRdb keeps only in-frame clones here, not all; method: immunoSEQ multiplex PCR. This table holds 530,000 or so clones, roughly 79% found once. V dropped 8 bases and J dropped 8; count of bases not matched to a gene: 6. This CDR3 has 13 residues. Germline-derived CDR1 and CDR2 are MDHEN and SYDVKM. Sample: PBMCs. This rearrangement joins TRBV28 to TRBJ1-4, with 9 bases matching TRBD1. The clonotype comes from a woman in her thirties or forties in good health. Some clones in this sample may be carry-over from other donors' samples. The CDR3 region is CASGDRGREKLFF. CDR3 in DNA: TGTGCCAGCGGTGACAGGGGGAGAGAAAAACTGTTTTTT.